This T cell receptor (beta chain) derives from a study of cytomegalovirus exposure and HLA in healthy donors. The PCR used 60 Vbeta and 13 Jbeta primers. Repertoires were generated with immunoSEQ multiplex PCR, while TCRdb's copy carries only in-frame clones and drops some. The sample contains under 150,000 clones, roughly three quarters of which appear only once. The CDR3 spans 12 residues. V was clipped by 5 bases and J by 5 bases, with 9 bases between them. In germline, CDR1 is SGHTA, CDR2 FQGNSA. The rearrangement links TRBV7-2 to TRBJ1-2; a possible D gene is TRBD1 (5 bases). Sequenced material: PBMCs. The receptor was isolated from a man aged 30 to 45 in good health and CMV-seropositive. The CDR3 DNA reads TGTGCCAGCAGCCTCGGGGGGTATGGCTACACCTTC. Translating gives CASSLGGYGYTF.